The 16 T cell receptor beta chains listed next were all sequenced from one sample in a study of naive and memory T cell subsets. The study, taken as a whole, reports: Possibly reflecting memory cells re-expressing CD45RA, a few larger clonotypes occurred in naive repertoires, especially CD8.

Two oligonucleotides, mixed equimolar, formed the beta constant-region primer covering TRBC1 and TRBC2. Four rounds of PCR amplified the ligated cDNA using nested alpha and beta constant-region primers plus SP2. Each CDR3 protein gets one entry after TCRdb re-called the UMI-ligation and nested PCR reads with MiXCR. The sample has about 90,000 distinct CDR3 sequences, approximately 10% seen once. Antigens of these TCRs are unknown. The sample comprised naive CD4+ T cells from blood. These receptors all come from a human donor in good health.

This clonotype was counted only a few times. The V gene is TRBV4-3, the J gene TRBJ1-2; the D is unclear. Deletions cut 2 bases from V and 0 bases from J, with 7 bases between. CDR3 length equals 14 residues. Germline CDR1 is LGHNA and CDR2 is YSLEER. CDR3 bases: TGCGCCAGCAGCCAACCGGGAGCTAACTATGGCTACACCTTC. It specifies CASSQPGANYGYTF.

This clonotype has a handful of counts. This sequence joins TRBV7-8 and TRBJ2-1; no definite D call. The CDR3 is made up of 16 amino acids. Germline V gene sequence: CDR1 SGHVS, CDR2 FQNEAQ. Between the trimmed V and J ends, which lost 4 bases and 0 bases, there was a span of 13 bases. The DNA for the CDR3 is TGTGCCAGCAGCTCAGTCAGCCAGAGCTCCTACAATGAGCAGTTCTTC. This codes for CASSSVSQSSYNEQFF.

This clonotype was seen only a few times. The chain links TRBV5-6 to TRBJ1-4; D possibly corresponds to TRBD1 (6 bases). Germline V CDR1 and CDR2: SGHDT, YYEEEE. This CDR3 comprises 14 residues. The V gene lost 4 bases and the J gene lost 10 bases, with 17 bases spanning the gap. This chain's CDR3 is CASSHLLGAGKLFF. CDR3 DNA sequence: TGTGCCAGCAGCCATCTGTTGGGGGCTGGAAAACTGTTTTTT.

With respect to this clonotype: This may stem from a read error, because a much larger clone lies one nucleotide away. The chain has TRBV2 and TRBJ2-7, with D maybe TRBD2 (5 bases). CDR1 SNHLY and CDR2 FYNNEI come from the germline V gene. This CDR3 comprises 14 residues. Here the CDR3 reads CASRRQEESHEQCF. The CDR3 coding sequence is TGTGCCAGCAGGCGGCAGGAGGAGAGCCACGAGCAGTGCTTC.

The J gene is TRBJ2-1, the V gene TRBV6-2 or TRBV6-3, with TRBD1 matching 9 bases. CDR3 length equals 14 residues. Germline V gene lookup returns CDR1 MNHEY and CDR2 SVGEGT. With 7 bases clipped from V and 5 bases from J, the junction kept 6 bases outside the gene matches. This CDR3 reads CASNPGQGDNEQFF. The CDR3 nucleotides read TGTGCCAGCAATCCGGGACAGGGTGACAATGAGCAGTTCTTC.

The V and J genes are TRBV20-1 and TRBJ1-1, with 8 bases lining up with TRBD1. The J segment lost 1 base and the V segment lost 3 bases, leaving 1 base of the junction unmatched. The CDR3 loop spans 13 amino acids. CDR1 is DFQATT and CDR2 is SNEGSKA in the germline V gene (reference sequence). The chain's CDR3 is CSARQGANTEAFF. Here the CDR3 DNA reads TGCAGTGCTAGGCAGGGGGCGAACACTGAAGCTTTCTTT.

V usage is TRBV4-2 and J usage is TRBJ2-2; maybe TRBD1 (5 bases). This CDR3 comprises 17 residues. CDR1 and CDR2 (germline): LGHNA, YNFKEQ. Trimming took 3 bases from V and 3 from J, leaving 17 bases between them. Here the CDR3 DNA reads TGTGCCAGCAGCCAGGAAGGATGGGGCCACGACACCGGGGAGCTGTTTTTT. The encoded protein is CASSQEGWGHDTGELFF.

This clonotype was detected a few times. The chain carries TRBV12-3 or TRBV12-4 and TRBJ2-6; TRBD1 aligns across 7 bases. J was trimmed by 3 bases and V by 1 base; bases with no gene match: 3. The CDR3 consists of 16 residues. The CDR3 here is CASSLEGAGGANVLTF. The CDR3 DNA reads TGTGCCAGCAGTTTAGAGGGGGCAGGTGGGGCCAACGTCCTGACTTTC.

The sample holds a few counts of this clonotype. The chain joins TRBV29-1 to TRBJ2-4; 10 nucleotides match TRBD1. V lost 6 bases and J lost 0; bases outside the gene matches: 5. CDR3 length: 15 residues. The germline V gene has CDR1 SQVTM and CDR2 ANQGSEA. CDR3 bases: TGCAGCGTGGAGACAGGGGGCAAAGCCAAAAACATTCAGTACTTC. It codes for CSVETGGKAKNIQYF.

This chain connects TRBV20-1 to TRBJ2-5; 7 nucleotides line up with TRBD2. This CDR3 is built from 15 residues. V shed 0 bases, J shed 2 bases, and the junction held 6 bases outside the gene matches. CDR1 and CDR2 (germline): DFQATT, SNEGSKA (reference sequence). DNA of the CDR3: TGCAGTGCTAGAGATCGGACTAGAATTCAAGAGACCCAGTACTTC. It yields the protein CSARDRTRIQETQYF.

CDR3 coding DNA: TGTGCCTGGAAGACGTTCCAGAACTCACCCCTCCACTTT. It yields the protein CAWKTFQNSPLHF. V gene TRBV30 combines with J gene TRBJ1-6; D gene unclear. Between the trimmed V and J ends, which lost 4 bases and 10 bases, there was a span of 14 bases. The V gene's germline CDR1 is GTSNPN and CDR2 SVGIG (reference sequence). This CDR3 comprises 13 residues.

This clonotype has a count of ten or more. This chain links TRBV6-5 with TRBJ1-3, with 8 bases lining up with TRBD1. J lost 0 bases, V lost 5 bases, and 12 bases had no gene match. The CDR3 sequence is 18 residues long. Germline V gene sequence: CDR1 MNHEY, CDR2 SVGAGI. In DNA, the CDR3 is TGTGCCAGCAGTACCGTCAGACAGGGGACTATCTCTGGAAACACCATATATTTT. Translating it yields CASSTVRQGTISGNTIYF.

This clonotype appeared many times. The chain couples TRBV11-3 to TRBJ2-1; D call uncertain. Trimming shortened V by 3 bases and J by 5 bases, and 5 bases separated the two germline ends. CDR3 length: 12 amino acids. Germline CDR1 reads SGHNT; CDR2 reads YENEEA. The CDR3 spells CASSFTDNEQFF. The CDR3 bases are TGTGCCAGCAGCTTCACTGACAATGAGCAGTTCTTC. Filled out from reference TRBV11-3 and TRBJ2-1, the complete variable domain reads EAGVVQSPRYKIIEKKQPVAFWCNPISGHNTLYWYLQNLGQGPELLIRYENEEAVDDSQLPKDRFSAERLKGVDSTLKIQPAELGDSAVYLCASSFTDNEQFFGPGTRLTVL.

In this sample, this clonotype turned up a few times. The chain uses TRBV7-2 and TRBJ1-2, with D unresolved. The CDR3 spans 13 residues. CDR1 is SGHTA and CDR2 is FQGNSA in the germline V gene. The V end was cut by 2 bases, the J end by 2 bases, with 6 bases between. The DNA for the CDR3 is TGTGCCAGCAGCTTAATGGGGAACTATGGCTACACCTTC. This codes for CASSLMGNYGYTF. Filled out from reference TRBV7-2 and TRBJ1-2, the complete variable domain reads GAGVSQSPSNKVTEKGKDVELRCDPISGHTALYWYRQSLGQGLEFLIYFQGNSAPDKSGLPSDRFSAERTGGSVSTLTIQRTQQEDSAVYLCASSLMGNYGYTFGSGTRLTVV.

There are many counts of this clonotype. This chain uses TRBV4-3 with TRBJ2-1, with D perhaps given as TRBD1 or TRBD2 (5 bases each). The germline V gene encodes CDR1 LGHNA and CDR2 YSLEER. The CDR3 has 16 amino acids. V was clipped by 0 bases and J by 8 bases, with 17 bases between them. CDR3 in amino acids: CASSQDDGARLDEQFF. DNA for the CDR3: TGCGCCAGCAGCCAAGACGACGGGGCGAGGTTAGATGAGCAGTTCTTC.

The rearrangement links TRBV9 to TRBJ2-3, with D unclear. V lost 4 bases and J 0 bases, leaving 12 bases between the germline ends. Germline CDR1 and CDR2: SGDLS and YYNGEE. The CDR3 sequence is 15 residues long. The CDR3 region is CASSPSHKSTDTQYF. CDR3 coding DNA: TGTGCCAGCAGCCCGAGTCATAAAAGCACAGATACGCAGTATTTT.